A single sample is the source of the 26 T cell receptor beta chains below, sequenced in a study of metastatic and nonmetastatic thyroid tumors. TCRdb reprocessed the PCR reads via MiXCR. This repertoire shows 3,500 to 4,500 clones, 23% found once; its top ten account for roughly a tenth. Thyroid surgery was preceded by no treatment in any patient. The source material was tumor tissue. Receptors originate from a male donor with papillary thyroid cancer or a benign thyroid nodule (not recorded which). Some clones in this sample may be carry-over from other donors' samples.

The J gene is TRBJ2-3, the V gene TRBV11-1; 8 nucleotides line up with TRBD2. The CDR3 is made up of 15 amino acids. Germline V gene lookup returns CDR1 SGHAT and CDR2 FQDESV (reference sequence). J was trimmed by 7 bases and V by 3 bases; bases with no gene match: 9. CDR3 in amino acids: CASSFGTSGANTQYF. The CDR3 region has the DNA TGTGCCAGCAGCTTTGGAACTAGCGGTGCAAATACGCAGTATTTT. Variable domain in full (rest from reference TRBV11-1 and TRBJ2-3): EAEVAQSPRYKITEKSQAVAFWCDPISGHATLYWYRQILGQGPELLVQFQDESVVDDSQLPKDRFSAERLKGVDSTLKIQPAELGDSAMYLCASSFGTSGANTQYFGPGTRLTVL.

This clone is large by share. The V gene is TRBV2, the J gene TRBJ2-1; D may be TRBD1 or TRBD2 (6 bases each). This CDR3 is built from 15 residues. The V and J ends lost 4 bases and 8 bases respectively, with 18 bases between them. Looked up from germline, CDR1 is SNHLY and CDR2 is FYNNEI. Here the CDR3 DNA reads TGTGCCAGCAGTGTCGAGGAGGGGAGGACAGATGAGCAGTTCTTC. This translates into CASSVEEGRTDEQFF.

Sample share makes this clone medium-sized. This sequence joins TRBV6-5 and TRBJ2-3, with 12 bases matching TRBD2. Per the germline V gene, CDR1 is MNHEY and CDR2 is SVGAGI. This CDR3 spans 18 amino acids. Unmatched junction bases numbered 6, after V lost 2 bases and J lost 0 bases. CDR3 nucleotide sequence: TGTGCCAGCAGTTACGAGACTAGCGGGAGAAAGAGCACAGATACGCAGTATTTT. Its translation: CASSYETSGRKSTDTQYF.

This clone is judged large. The gene calls are TRBV28 and TRBJ2-2; TRBD2 matches 7 bases. V trimming: 5 bases; J trimming: 3 bases; junction bases outside the gene matches: 12. Per germline, CDR1 MDHEN and CDR2 SYDVKM. The CDR3 runs 17 residues. DNA for the CDR3: TGTGCCAGCAGTCTCCTGGGTGGGAGGGCCCACACCGGGGAGCTGTTTTTT. Its translation: CASSLLGGRAHTGELFF.

This sequence joins TRBV5-1 and TRBJ1-2; D possibly corresponds to TRBD1 (5 bases). The V gene lost 9 bases and the J gene lost 5 bases, with 17 bases spanning the gap. Germline V gene lookup returns CDR1 SGHRS and CDR2 YFSETQ. The CDR3 totals 13 residues. The CDR3 DNA reads TGCGCCAACACCCGGGGGGAAGGATATGGCTACACCTTC. Its translation: CANTRGEGYGYTF.

The V and J genes are TRBV4-3 and TRBJ1-5; D is ambiguous. V dropped 0 bases and J dropped 4 bases, with 13 bases sitting between them. CDR3 length: 16 residues. Germline V lookup: CDR1 LGHNA, CDR2 YSLEER. The CDR3 nucleotides read TGCGCCAGCAGCCAAGATAATTCCGCGAGGAATCAGCCCCAGCATTTT. It is translated as CASSQDNSARNQPQHF.

The chain links TRBV6-6 to TRBJ1-1; possibly TRBD1 for D (5 bases). Trimming shortened V by 3 bases and J by 1 base, and 9 bases separated the two germline ends. This CDR3 is 14 amino acids long. Germline CDR1 MNHNY, CDR2 SVGAGI (reference sequence). The CDR3 DNA reads TGTGCCAGCAGTTATAGGGGCTGGAACACTGAAGCTTTCTTT. It translates to CASSYRGWNTEAFF.

By share, this clone ranks as medium-sized. The rearrangement links TRBV7-9 to TRBJ2-2; the D gene is possibly TRBD2 (6 bases). V gave up 6 bases and J gave up 1 base, with 12 bases separating them. There are 15 residues in the CDR3. Germline CDR1 and CDR2: SEHNR and FQNEAQ (reference sequence). CDR3 sequence: CASSPTGRNTGELFF. The DNA of the CDR3 is TGTGCCAGCAGTCCTACCGGGAGGAACACCGGGGAGCTGTTTTTT.

The J gene is TRBJ1-2, the V gene TRBV28; the match to TRBD1 covers 10 bases. The CDR3 runs to 15 residues. Germline lookup yields CDR1 MDHEN and CDR2 SYDVKM. The J segment lost 8 bases and the V segment lost 6 bases, leaving 12 bases of the junction unmatched. CDR3 in amino acids: CASSYAGTGVGGYTF. The CDR3 coding sequence is TGTGCCAGCAGCTATGCCGGGACAGGGGTTGGGGGCTACACCTTC.

The V call is TRBV5-1, the J call TRBJ2-2, with 10 bases identical to TRBD1. V trimming: 4 bases; J trimming: 7 bases; junction bases outside the gene matches: 7. Germline values: CDR1 SGHRS, CDR2 YFSETQ. The CDR3 covers 15 residues. The chain's CDR3 is CASSPTGGSGGELFF. The CDR3 DNA reads as TGCGCCAGCAGCCCGACAGGGGGCTCGGGCGGGGAGCTGTTTTTT.

In this sample, this clone turned up once. The gene calls are TRBV7-2 and TRBJ2-3, with TRBD2 matching over 9 bases. The CDR3 loop spans 13 amino acids. V shed 5 bases and J 8 bases; nucleotides not matched to a gene: 5. The V gene's germline CDR1 is SGHTA and CDR2 FQGNSA. CDR3 DNA: TGTGCCAGCAGCCCCCAACTAGCGGGTACGCAGTATTTT. It yields the protein CASSPQLAGTQYF.

This chain connects TRBV4-3 to TRBJ2-1; D remains ambiguous. This CDR3 comprises 13 residues. V lost 1 base and J lost 8, with 9 bases in between. From germline, CDR1 is LGHNA and CDR2 YSLEER. CDR3: CASSQGATDEQFF. CDR3 nucleotides: TGCGCCAGCAGCCAAGGGGCGACGGATGAGCAGTTCTTC.

This clone was counted a few times. The V gene is TRBV6-1, the J gene TRBJ1-5; D call uncertain. Germline lookup yields CDR1 MNHNS and CDR2 SASEGT. The CDR3 sequence is 14 residues long. Trimming pared 8 bases from V and 0 bases from J, leaving 11 bases between. The CDR3 sequence: CASRSFDSNQPQHF. The CDR3 DNA sequence: TGTGCCAGCCGTTCATTTGATAGCAATCAGCCCCAGCATTTT.

The chain recombines TRBV6-1 with TRBJ1-3; TRBD1 agrees at 7 bases. Per the germline V gene, CDR1 is MNHNS and CDR2 is SASEGT. V gave up 4 bases and J gave up 2 bases; unmatched junction bases: 8. The CDR3 loop spans 16 amino acids. The CDR3 here is CASSVGRGTAGNTIYF. The CDR3 DNA sequence: TGTGCCAGCAGTGTGGGCCGGGGGACAGCTGGAAACACCATATATTTT.

This rearrangement joins TRBV6-2 or TRBV6-3 to TRBJ2-3; 8 bases agree with TRBD2. Looked up from germline, CDR1 is MNHEY and CDR2 is SVGEGT. The CDR3 has 17 residues. The V gene end was trimmed by 0 bases and the J gene end by 3 bases; junction bases not matched to a gene: 8. CDR3 sequence: CASSYSWVAGRTDTQYF. CDR3 DNA: TGTGCCAGCAGTTACTCTTGGGTAGCGGGAAGAACAGATACGCAGTATTTT.

This clone was counted between two and nine times. V gene TRBV27 combines with J gene TRBJ2-5, with 9 positions matching TRBD1. CDR1 and CDR2 from the germline V gene are MNHEY and SMNVEV (reference sequence). The length of the CDR3 is 15 residues. The V segment lost 5 bases and the J segment 4 bases; nucleotides outside the gene matches: 8. Written as DNA, the CDR3 is TGTGCCAGCAGTCGGTACAGGGGGCGCCCAGAGACCCAGTACTTC. Protein: CASSRYRGRPETQYF.

The rearrangement uses TRBV28 and TRBJ2-7; a possible D gene is TRBD2 (5 bases). V lost 6 bases and J lost 1, with 22 bases in between. Germline-derived CDR1 and CDR2 are MDHEN and SYDVKM. CDR3 length: 17 amino acids. The CDR3 sequence is CASRPSSGVRGSYEQYF. CDR3 nucleotides: TGTGCCAGCAGACCCTCTTCCGGTGTTCGGGGATCCTACGAGCAGTACTTC.

This clone appeared a few times. The chain employs TRBV6-1 and TRBJ1-3; 7 nucleotides match TRBD1. J lost 0 bases, V lost 4 bases, and 9 bases had no gene match. Per the germline V gene, CDR1 is MNHNS and CDR2 is SASEGT. The CDR3 has 17 amino acids. CDR3: CASSGRDSLSSGNTIYF. The CDR3 bases are TGTGCCAGCAGTGGCCGGGACAGCTTGAGCTCTGGAAACACCATATATTTT.

V is TRBV20-1 and J is TRBJ2-7, with 10 bases lining up with TRBD2. The J segment lost 4 bases and the V segment lost 3 bases, leaving 9 bases of the junction unmatched. The germline V gene encodes CDR1 DFQATT and CDR2 SNEGSKA (reference sequence). The CDR3 sequence is 15 residues long. The DNA of the CDR3 is TGCAGTGCTAGGCGTCTAGCGGGGGACTCTTACGAGCAGTACTTC. This codes for CSARRLAGDSYEQYF.

This sequence joins TRBV4-1 and TRBJ1-4, with 8 positions matching TRBD1. The CDR3 is 14 amino acids. The germline gives CDR1 MGHRA, CDR2 YSYEKL. The junction had 2 bases not matched to a gene; V was cut back by 2 bases and J by 6 bases. CDR3 sequence: CASSQQGADEKLFF. The CDR3 DNA reads as TGCGCCAGCAGCCAACAGGGGGCGGATGAAAAACTGTTTTTT.

The chain employs TRBV27 and TRBJ2-7; D call uncertain. CDR1 is MNHEY, CDR2 SMNVEV, per germline (reference sequence). Trimming removed 6 bases at V and 6 bases at J, with 15 bases between. The CDR3 has 13 amino acids. In DNA form, the CDR3 reads TGTGCCAGCAGCCCGGCAGGCCCCAGCGAGCAGTACTTC. It translates to CASSPAGPSEQYF.

CDR3 nucleotide sequence: TGCGCCAGCAGCTTGGTCGGTGAAAAACTGTTTTTT. Translating gives CASSLVGEKLFF. The genes are TRBV5-1 and TRBJ1-4; D not certain. CDR1 is SGHRS and CDR2 is YFSETQ in the germline V gene. This CDR3 comprises 12 residues. V dropped 0 bases and J dropped 7 bases, with 4 bases sitting between them.

This chain connects TRBV10-1 to TRBJ2-5, with D unclear. Trimming stripped 3 bases from V and 3 bases from J, with 11 bases between. Germline V lookup: CDR1 WNHNN, CDR2 SYGVQD (reference sequence). CDR3 size: 14 residues. This CDR3 reads CASSDGGDEETQYF. The DNA for the CDR3 is TGCGCCAGCAGTGATGGCGGTGATGAAGAGACCCAGTACTTC.

The chain joins TRBV7-9 to TRBJ2-3; possible D gene TRBD1, 6 bases. V lost 5 bases and J 6 bases, leaving 9 bases between the germline ends. Germline assignment: CDR1 SEHNR and CDR2 FQNEAQ (reference sequence). The CDR3 is made up of 12 amino acids. The CDR3 DNA reads TGTGCCAGCAGCCGGGACATCGATACGCAGTATTTT. Protein product: CASSRDIDTQYF.

The chain has TRBV7-8 and TRBJ1-6, with D tentatively TRBD1 (6 bases). The length of the CDR3 is 15 residues. The germline gives CDR1 SGHVS, CDR2 FQNEAQ. The V end was cut by 5 bases, the J end by 0 bases, with 8 bases between. The CDR3 region has the DNA TGTGCCAGCAGCCCGGACAGCTCCTATAATTCACCCCTCCACTTT. Protein sequence: CASSPDSSYNSPLHF.

This clone was recorded once. This chain uses TRBV4-2 with TRBJ1-6; TRBD1 matches 9 bases. The CDR3 covers 18 residues. Germline V gene lookup returns CDR1 LGHNA and CDR2 YNFKEQ. Trimming cost V 0 bases and J 7 bases; bases outside gene matches: 10. This CDR3 reads CASSQEGGTGSRNSPLHF. The DNA of the CDR3 is TGTGCCAGCAGCCAAGAGGGGGGGACAGGGTCGAGAAATTCACCCCTCCACTTT.